This note documents a single TCR beta chain sequence. Its target is not known. The germline gene is not matched at one end of the junction; a read error may be the cause. This specimen belongs to a study of early T cells in non-severe SARS-CoV-2 infection. Study in general: Chains stayed unpaired after sequencing of bulk RNA from unsorted whole blood. Study-wide results and limits: Matching with VDJdb favored anti-spike CD8 responses (missing private and CD4 specificities).

The germline gives CDR1 SGHRS, CDR2 YFSETQ. The CDR3 has 17 amino acids. Attachment of unique molecular identifiers was made to individual cDNA molecules. TCRdb re-derived calls from the 5' RACE reads in MiXCR, one entry per CDR3 protein. The sample yields about 30,000 distinct CDR3 sequences, roughly 5.2% seen once. The sequenced sample consisted of whole blood. This TCR came from an adult who was a healthcare worker with PCR-confirmed SARS-CoV-2 infection or an uninfected control (not recorded which). The chain employs TRBV5-1 and TRBJ2-3; 8 bases align to TRBD2. DNA of the CDR3: TGCGCCAGCAGCCCCCGAGTTAGAGCGGGAGATACAGATACGCAGTGTTTT. This sequence encodes CASSPRVRAGDTDTQCF.